This T cell receptor beta chain was recovered during a study of CD8 T cells in Susac syndrome (dated by TCRdb to the late 2010s). For context, the study as a whole: The study used repertoire sequencing to test whether antigen drove CD8+ T cell activation and differentiation in Susac syndrome. The study at large found these results: The number of individuals in the TCR sequencing and HLA analysis was acknowledged as relatively small.

High-throughput TCR beta sequencing profiled peripheral blood CD8+ and CD4+ T cells from healthy donors, Susac syndrome patients and multiple sclerosis patients. Healthy donors were age- and sex-matched controls. Bulk CD8+ and CD4+ T cells were purified magnetically by negative isolation, whereas CD8+ TEMRA cells were enriched by FACS. Blood was drawn into EDTA tubes, processed within 24 hours, and PBMCs were isolated by density gradient centrifugation. PBMCs intended for TCR sequencing were cryopreserved in liquid nitrogen and thawed later in a water bath at 37 degrees C. The sorted or isolated CD4+, CD8+ and CD8+ TEMRA cells reached a purity of at least 90%. The CDR3, cysteine through phenylalanine, is 12 amino acids long. Of all the DNA, just the CDR3 is kept, 36 bases in frame from base 1. The CDR1 and CDR2 encoded by the germline V gene are SQVTM and ANQGSEA. The trim is 6 bases for V and 2 bases for J, with a gap of 11 bases between the germline ends.

RNA was extracted using the RNeasy kit, and roughly 0.5 to 1 ug of the RNA was reverse transcribed with random hexamers. TCR beta CDR3 regions were amplified with the immunoSEQ multiplex PCR assay covering 54 Vbeta and 13 Jbeta segments. To correct PCR amplification bias, a synthetic template baseline was used for both primer optimization and computational correction. The paper's processing steps were these. Reads were annotated to V, D and J genes according to IMGT and were analyzed with immunoSEQ Analyzer, with only productive sequences retained. To calculate clonality, Shannon entropy was normalized by log2 of the number of productive unique sequences and then subtracted from one. For each patient and control, public and private clones were evaluated among the 100 most prevalent clones. Susac-specific clones were defined as absent from healthy and MS cohorts, over a thousand published viral clones and other ImmuneACCESS disease sequences. The public reads were reanalyzed by TCRdb: fastp trimming at Q25, MiXCR alignment, in-frame beta chains only. Identical CDR3 protein sequences are pooled into one entry, listed with their most common genes and DNA. TCRdb's processing, not the study's, gives the V and J calls here. The sample table records some 180,000 distinct CDR3 sequences; approximately 95% of these occur just once. The ten biggest clones cover about 0.1% of the sample.

Details on this clonotype: Its antigen remains undetermined. No base quality values were provided; no much bigger clone lies one nucleotide off.

The chain uses TRBV29-1 and TRBJ2-7, with the D gene uncertain. Material for sequencing was CD4+ T cells from PBMCs. This TCR was recovered from a human donor in good health. CDR3 region: CSVSGLTYEQYF. The DNA reads as follows: TGCAGCGTGTCGGGCCTGACCTACGAGCAGTACTTC.